This TCR beta chain was documented in a study of blood T cells in healthy people across ages. V lost 0 bases and J lost 6, with 20 bases in between. The germline gives CDR1 SGHRS, CDR2 YFSETQ. The CDR3 extends over 17 amino acids. Using a J-beta primer mix together with a sample-barcoded 5' primer, a second PCR was run for roughly 6 to 11 cycles. MiXCR, applied by TCRdb to the 5' RACE reads, yields one record per CDR3 protein. Of approximately 400,000 distinct CDR3 sequences listed, more than 45% were seen once; the top ten hold 45% to 55%. Samples each yielded at least 6 micrograms of total RNA. What was sequenced was blood. This receptor was taken from a man aged 55-75 years in good health. The chain is built from TRBV5-1 and TRBJ2-3; tentative D call: TRBD2 (6 bases). As DNA, the CDR3 is TGCGCCAGCAGCTTGGTAGGGCGGATAGCGGATATCGATACGCAGTATTTT. The encoded protein is CASSLVGRIADIDTQYF.